This passage covers 8 T cell receptor beta chains from one sample sequenced in a study of follicular helper T cells after annual influenza vaccination. Libraries were prepared by immunoSEQ multiplex PCR; TCRdb keeps only in-frame clonotypes and omits some of them. Among around 1,100 clones listed, about three quarters were seen once. Time point of the sample: 2015-2016 season, 7 days after influenza vaccination. This specimen was CXCR5+ CD38+ circulating T follicular helper cells from blood, taken 7 days after influenza vaccination. The subset denotes: circulating Tfh, non-naive CD4+CXCR5+PD-1+ (ICOS+CD38+ or ICOS-CD38-). The receptors shown here come from an adult who received the influenza vaccine.

V and J are TRBV5-1 and TRBJ1-1; D remains unclear. The length of the CDR3 is 15 residues. In germline, CDR1 is SGHRS, CDR2 YFSETQ. The V and J ends lost 2 bases and 5 bases respectively, with 16 bases between them. The chain's CDR3 is CASSLLPVPGTEAFF. The CDR3 coding sequence is TGCGCCAGCAGCTTACTTCCGGTCCCCGGTACTGAAGCTTTCTTT.

This clone appeared once. The V call is TRBV30, the J call TRBJ2-7, with 12 bases lining up with TRBD1. This CDR3 spans 14 amino acids. Germline V CDR1 and CDR2: GTSNPN, SVGIG (reference sequence). Losses at the gene ends were 2 bases for V and 6 bases for J; bases not matched to a gene: 5. CDR3 in DNA: TGTGCCTGGAGTTTCCGGGACAGGGGGCGCGAGCAGTACTTC. Encoded protein: CAWSFRDRGREQYF.

This chain links TRBV5-1 with TRBJ1-1, with TRBD1 as a possible D gene (5 bases). This CDR3 region has 15 residues. Per germline, CDR1 SGHRS and CDR2 YFSETQ. Trimming took off 0 bases at V and 0 bases at J, with 9 bases between the two ends. The CDR3 nucleotides read TGCGCCAGCAGCTTGGGGCAGGGTATGAACACTGAAGCTTTCTTT. It codes for CASSLGQGMNTEAFF.

The J gene is TRBJ2-7, the V gene TRBV5-1, with no clear D. V lost 2 bases and J lost 3, with 6 bases in between. This CDR3 is 12 amino acids long. Germline CDR1 SGHRS, CDR2 YFSETQ. The CDR3 DNA sequence: TGCGCCAGCAGCTTAGACAACTACGAGCAGTACTTC. It encodes CASSLDNYEQYF.

The chain combines TRBV19 with TRBJ2-3; D is unresolved. Germline V CDR1 and CDR2: LNHDA, SQIVND (reference sequence). The CDR3 extends over 11 amino acids. With 6 bases removed from V and 5 bases from J, the gap between germline ends came to 6 bases. CDR3 coding DNA: TGTGCCAGTAGGGTGGGAGATACGCAGTATTTT. Its translation is CASRVGDTQYF.

A single count supports this clone. This chain joins TRBV30 and TRBJ2-5; TRBD1 or TRBD2 may be the D gene (5 bases each). Germline V CDR1 and CDR2: GTSNPN, SVGIG (reference sequence). Trimming removed 5 bases from V and 5 bases from J, with 21 bases in between. The CDR3 is made up of 15 amino acids. CDR3: CAWLKPGPMEETQYF. In nucleotides, the CDR3 is TGTGCCTGGCTTAAGCCGGGACCTATGGAGGAGACCCAGTACTTC.

The rearrangement links TRBV18 to TRBJ2-7; weak D call: TRBD1 (5 bases). From germline, CDR1 is KGHSH and CDR2 LQKENI. V lost 3 bases and J 5 bases, leaving 14 bases between the germline ends. The length of the CDR3 is 14 residues. The CDR3 region is CASSPNSGSDEQYF. The CDR3 nucleotides read TGTGCCAGCTCACCGAATTCAGGGTCAGACGAGCAGTACTTC.

The gene calls are TRBV29-1 and TRBJ1-5, with 7 bases identical to TRBD1. The V segment lost 6 bases and the J segment 6 bases; nucleotides outside the gene matches: 8. CDR1 and CDR2 from the germline V gene are SQVTM and ANQGSEA. The CDR3 runs to 13 residues. The CDR3 coding sequence is TGCAGCGTCGGAACAGGGGATCTTCAGCCCCAGCATTTT. Its translation: CSVGTGDLQPQHF.